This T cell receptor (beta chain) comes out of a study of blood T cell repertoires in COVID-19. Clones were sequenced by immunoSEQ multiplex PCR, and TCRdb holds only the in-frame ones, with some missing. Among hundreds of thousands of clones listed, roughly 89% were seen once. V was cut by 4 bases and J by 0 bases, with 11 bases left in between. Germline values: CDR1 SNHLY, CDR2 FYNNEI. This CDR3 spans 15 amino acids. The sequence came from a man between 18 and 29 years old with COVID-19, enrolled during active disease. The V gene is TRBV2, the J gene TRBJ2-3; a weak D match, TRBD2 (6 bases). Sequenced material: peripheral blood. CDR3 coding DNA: TGTGCCAGCAGTGGAGGTAGCGGAAGCACAGATACGCAGTATTTT. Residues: CASSGGSGSTDTQYF.